Below, 6 T cell receptor beta chains from the same sample are listed, as sequenced in a study of post-analysis software for immune sequencing data (dated by TCRdb to the mid-2010s). Overall study outcomes, separate from this receptor: Several TRBV segments, including TRBV5-6, TRBV5-1 and TRBV20-1, were significantly more frequent in patients than controls.

Antigen specificity for these receptors is unknown. Library prep was done by PCR. The sequencer was an Illumina HiSeq 2500. Unique molecular identifiers were incorporated into TCR beta cDNA libraries to reduce PCR and sequencing biases. TCRdb trimmed public reads at Q25 via fastp, called clones via MiXCR and kept in-frame beta chains. Entries that share a CDR3 protein sequence are merged under the most common genes and DNA. The sample table records roughly 650,000 distinct CDR3 sequences; 59% of these occur just once. The ten largest clonotypes hold 11% of the sample. Source material: blood. The receptors here all came from a girl aged 2 to 10 with multiple sclerosis.

This chain connects TRBV20-1 to TRBJ2-5; TRBD2 might be the D (7 bases). V shed 5 bases and J shed 5 bases, with 18 bases lying between them. The CDR3 covers 14 residues. Germline V gene data show CDR1 as DFQATT and CDR2 as SNEGSKA (reference sequence). CDR3 loop: CSARGGTVEETQYF. Here the CDR3 DNA reads TGCAGTGCTCGCGGGGGCACGGTGGAGGAGACCCAGTACTTC.

This chain joins TRBV7-2 and TRBJ2-1, with a tentative D call TRBD2 (6 bases). Germline CDR1 is SGHTA and CDR2 is FQGNSA. The CDR3 length is 14 residues. V was trimmed by 5 bases and J by 10 bases, leaving 18 bases between them. The CDR3: CASSPQLAPREQFF. Here the CDR3 DNA reads TGTGCCAGCAGCCCACAACTAGCCCCGAGAGAGCAGTTCTTC.

This clonotype has more than one count but fewer than ten. V usage is TRBV4-1 and J usage is TRBJ2-1; D is ambiguous. Per the germline V gene, CDR1 is MGHRA and CDR2 is YSYEKL. Trimming cost V 0 bases and J 4 bases, with 10 bases left between them. The CDR3 has 15 amino acids. CDR3 coding DNA: TGCGCCAGCAGCCAAGAGGAAGCGCTATACAATGAGCAGTTCTTC. Its translation: CASSQEEALYNEQFF.

This clonotype has just a few counts. The CDR3 region is CASSRDNYEQYF. The CDR3 nucleotides read TGTGCCAGCAGCCGGGACAACTACGAGCAGTACTTC. The chain recombines TRBV5-5 with TRBJ2-7, with D possibly being TRBD1 (6 bases). The CDR3 is made up of 12 amino acids. CDR1 and CDR2 from the germline V gene are SGHKS and YYEKEE (reference sequence). The germline V and J ends were trimmed by 4 bases and 3 bases, with 8 bases remaining between them.

The rearrangement uses TRBV10-3 and TRBJ2-1; the D gene is possibly TRBD1 (5 bases). The DNA end favors TRBJ2-7, so the J call may be wrong. The CDR3 totals 12 residues. Germline loops: CDR1 ENHRY, CDR2 SYGVKD. The CDR3 region is CAISDRVGEQYF. CDR3 DNA sequence: TGTGCCATCAGTGACAGGGTCGGGGAGCAGTACTTC.

The chain combines TRBV29-1 with TRBJ2-7; D may be TRBD1 (6 bases). The end of the DNA is better explained by TRBJ2-5, so the J call may be wrong. Germline V gives CDR1 SQVTM, CDR2 ANQGSEA. The CDR3 loop spans 14 amino acids. The CDR3 region is CSVAGTLIRETQYF. CDR3 DNA: TGCAGCGTTGCGGGGACATTGATCAGGGAGACCCAGTACTTC.